This passage covers 10 T cell receptor beta chains from one sample sequenced in a study of cytomegalovirus exposure and HLA in healthy donors. PCR involved 60 Vbeta and 13 Jbeta primers. Produced via immunoSEQ multiplex PCR; TCRdb's table is partial and in-frame only. The sample holds 55,000 to 80,000 clones, 70% to 85% seen once. The sample comprised PBMCs. Receptor source: a man aged 55 to 70 in good health and CMV-seropositive.

The rearrangement links TRBV14 to TRBJ2-1, with D tentatively TRBD2 (5 bases). The CDR3 sequence is 13 residues long. Per germline, CDR1 SGHDN and CDR2 FVKESK. V shed 1 base and J shed 10 bases, with 11 bases lying between them. CDR3: CASSQVPRGEQFF. The CDR3 nucleotides are TGTGCCAGCAGCCAAGTCCCCCGGGGAGAGCAGTTCTTC.

The CDR3 sequence is CASSFRDFPYEQYF. The CDR3 DNA follows: TGTGCCAGCAGCTTCAGAGACTTCCCCTACGAGCAGTACTTC. The chain links TRBV11-2 to TRBJ2-7, with unresolved D. Trimming cost V 3 bases and J 2 bases, with 11 bases left between them. The CDR3 covers 14 residues. Germline V gene data show CDR1 as SGHAT and CDR2 as FQNNGV.

This clone has more than one count but fewer than ten. The DNA of the CDR3 is TGTGCCAGCAGCTTAGATCTCGCAGTCGAGCAGTACTTC. Its translation: CASSLDLAVEQYF. The V and J genes are TRBV11-2 and TRBJ2-7, with D hard to call. V was shortened by 0 bases and J by 6 bases, with 9 bases between the two germline ends. Germline V gene data show CDR1 as SGHAT and CDR2 as FQNNGV. The CDR3 has 13 amino acids.

The genes are TRBV7-8 and TRBJ1-6, with 7 bases lining up with TRBD1. Losses at the gene ends were 5 bases for V and 5 bases for J; bases not matched to a gene: 3. CDR3 length equals 14 residues. The V gene's germline CDR1 is SGHVS and CDR2 FQNEAQ. This chain's CDR3 is CASSTGTDNSPLHF. The CDR3 region has the DNA TGTGCCAGCAGCACCGGGACAGATAATTCACCCCTCCACTTT.

V is TRBV7-2 and J is TRBJ2-1; D call uncertain. CDR3 length: 13 residues. Trimming removed 4 bases at V and 1 base at J, with 5 bases between. The V gene's germline CDR1 is SGHTA and CDR2 FQGNSA. CDR3: CASSWQSYNEQFF. The CDR3 coding sequence is TGTGCCAGCAGCTGGCAGTCCTACAATGAGCAGTTCTTC.

V is TRBV6-1 and J is TRBJ2-7, with D hard to call. V was pared by 6 bases and J by 3 bases, with 6 bases between. CDR1 and CDR2 (germline): MNHNS, SASEGT. The CDR3 sequence is 11 residues long. CDR3 amino acids: CASRFHYEQYF. As DNA, the CDR3 is TGTGCCAGCAGGTTTCACTACGAGCAGTACTTC.

The CDR3 DNA sequence: TGTGCCACCAGCAGGGGAGAAGGGGCCAACGTCCTGACTTTC. The encoded protein is CATSRGEGANVLTF. This sequence joins TRBV15 and TRBJ2-6, with a possible D match to TRBD2 (5 bases). The V end was cut by 3 bases, the J end by 4 bases, with 7 bases between. CDR3 length: 14 residues. In germline, CDR1 is LNHNV, CDR2 YYDKDF (reference sequence).

With respect to this clone: A read error may produce the germline difference seen at one junction end. The same CDR3 also results from other DNA sequences found in this sample. The chain combines TRBV19 with TRBJ1-2; 7 bases line up with TRBD1. This CDR3 comprises 13 residues. The V gene's germline CDR1 is LNHDA and CDR2 SQIVND (reference sequence). CDR3 bases: TGTGCCAGTACCGACGACAGGGACTGGGGCTACACCTTT. Protein sequence: CASTDDRDWGYTF. Variable domain in full (rest from reference TRBV19 and TRBJ1-2): DGGITQSPKYLFRKEGQNVTLSCEQNLNHDAMYWYRQDPGQGLRLIYYSQIVNDFQKGDIAEGYSVSREKKESFPLTVTSAQKNPTAFYLCASTDDRDWGYTFGSGTRLTVV.

This clone appeared a few times. The chain carries TRBV6-5 and TRBJ1-5; TRBD1 is a possible D gene (5 bases). This CDR3 region has 15 residues. The germline V gene encodes CDR1 MNHEY and CDR2 SVGAGI. The V and J ends lost 4 bases and 5 bases respectively, with 15 bases between them. CDR3 nucleotides: TGTGCCAGCAGTTTACTCGGAGGGGCGGATCAGCCCCAGCATTTT. Amino acids: CASSLLGGADQPQHF.

The chain recombines TRBV7-2 with TRBJ1-1; 10 bases align to TRBD1. This CDR3 region has 14 residues. Germline lookup yields CDR1 SGHTA and CDR2 FQGNSA. Trimming cost V 8 bases and J 5 bases; bases outside gene matches: 8. The chain's CDR3 is CASRNAGQGTEAFF. CDR3 bases: TGTGCCAGCCGAAATGCGGGACAGGGGACTGAAGCTTTCTTT.